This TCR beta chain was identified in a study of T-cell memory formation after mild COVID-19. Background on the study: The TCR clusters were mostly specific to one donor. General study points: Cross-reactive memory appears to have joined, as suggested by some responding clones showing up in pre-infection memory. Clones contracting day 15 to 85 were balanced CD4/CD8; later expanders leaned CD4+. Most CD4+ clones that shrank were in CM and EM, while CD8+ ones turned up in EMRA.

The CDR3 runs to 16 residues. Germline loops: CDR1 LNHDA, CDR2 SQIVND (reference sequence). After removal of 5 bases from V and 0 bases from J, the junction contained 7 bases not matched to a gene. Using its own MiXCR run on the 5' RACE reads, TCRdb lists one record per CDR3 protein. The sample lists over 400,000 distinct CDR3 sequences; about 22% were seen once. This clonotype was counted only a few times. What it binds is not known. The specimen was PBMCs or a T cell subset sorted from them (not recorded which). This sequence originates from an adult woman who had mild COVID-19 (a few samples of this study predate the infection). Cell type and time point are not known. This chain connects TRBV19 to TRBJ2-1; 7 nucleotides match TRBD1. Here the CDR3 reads CASSPGQWSSYNEQFF. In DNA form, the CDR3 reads TGTGCCAGTAGTCCGGGACAGTGGAGCTCCTACAATGAGCAGTTCTTC.